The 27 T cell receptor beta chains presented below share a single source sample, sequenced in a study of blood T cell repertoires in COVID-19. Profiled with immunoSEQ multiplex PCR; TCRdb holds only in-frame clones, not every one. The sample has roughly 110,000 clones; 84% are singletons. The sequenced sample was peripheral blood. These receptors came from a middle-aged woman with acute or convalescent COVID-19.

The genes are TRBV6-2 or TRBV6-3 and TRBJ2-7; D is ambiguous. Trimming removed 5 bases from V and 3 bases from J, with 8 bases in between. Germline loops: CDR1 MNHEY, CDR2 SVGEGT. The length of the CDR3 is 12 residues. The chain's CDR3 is CASSPSLYEQYF. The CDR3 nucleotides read TGTGCCAGCAGTCCCTCCCTCTACGAGCAGTACTTC.

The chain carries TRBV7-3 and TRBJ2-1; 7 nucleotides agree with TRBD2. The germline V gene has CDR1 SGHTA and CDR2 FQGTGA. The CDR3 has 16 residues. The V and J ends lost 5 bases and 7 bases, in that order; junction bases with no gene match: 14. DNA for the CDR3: TGTGCCAGCAGCAAAGACCAGCAGTTAGCGGGTAATGAGCAGTTCTTC. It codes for CASSKDQQLAGNEQFF.

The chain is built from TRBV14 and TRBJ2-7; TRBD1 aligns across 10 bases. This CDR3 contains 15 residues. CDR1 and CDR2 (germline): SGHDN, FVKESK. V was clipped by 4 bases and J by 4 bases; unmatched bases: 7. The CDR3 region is CASSRSRTGGYEQYF. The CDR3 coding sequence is TGTGCCAGCAGCCGTAGCAGGACAGGGGGTTACGAGCAGTACTTC.

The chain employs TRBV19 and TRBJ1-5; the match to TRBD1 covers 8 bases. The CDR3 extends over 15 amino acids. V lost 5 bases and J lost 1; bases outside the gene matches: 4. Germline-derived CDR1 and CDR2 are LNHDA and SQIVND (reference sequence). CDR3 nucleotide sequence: TGTGCCAGTAGTGACCGGGACAGGAGCAATCAGCCCCAGCATTTT. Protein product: CASSDRDRSNQPQHF.

CDR3 loop: CASSATQGTGELFF. CDR3 bases: TGTGCCAGCAGCGCCACCCAGGGAACCGGGGAGCTGTTTTTT. This chain connects TRBV9 to TRBJ2-2; D possibly corresponds to TRBD1 (5 bases). V was trimmed by 3 bases and J by 5 bases, leaving 11 bases between them. The CDR3 consists of 14 residues. Germline V lookup: CDR1 SGDLS, CDR2 YYNGEE.

The CDR3: CASSPSYTGELFF. The CDR3 region has the DNA TGTGCCAGCAGTCCTAGTTACACCGGGGAGCTGTTTTTT. The chain joins TRBV9 to TRBJ2-2; no reliable D call. Germline CDR1 and CDR2: SGDLS and YYNGEE. V gave up 5 bases and J gave up 3 bases, with 8 bases separating them. This CDR3 contains 13 residues. Using reference TRBV9 and TRBJ2-2 for the parts outside the CDR3, the full variable domain is DSGVTQTPKHLITATGQRVTLRCSPRSGDLSVYWYQQSLDQGLQFLIQYYNGEERAKGNILERFSAQQFPDLHSELNLSSLELGDSALYFCASSPSYTGELFFGEGSRLTVL.

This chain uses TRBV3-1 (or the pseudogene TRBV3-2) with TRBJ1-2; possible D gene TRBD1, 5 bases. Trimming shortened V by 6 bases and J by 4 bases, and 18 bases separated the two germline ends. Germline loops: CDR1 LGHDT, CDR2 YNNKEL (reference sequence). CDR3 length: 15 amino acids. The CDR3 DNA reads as TGTGCCAGCAGGCGGAACCTAGGACAAGCCTATGGCTACACCTTC. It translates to CASRRNLGQAYGYTF.

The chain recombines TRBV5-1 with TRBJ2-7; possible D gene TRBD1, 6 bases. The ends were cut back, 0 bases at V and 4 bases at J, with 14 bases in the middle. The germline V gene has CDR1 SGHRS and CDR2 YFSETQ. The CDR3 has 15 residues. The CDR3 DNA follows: TGCGCCAGCAGCTTGGTCGTGGGGGCTGGGTACGAGCAGTACTTC. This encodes CASSLVVGAGYEQYF.

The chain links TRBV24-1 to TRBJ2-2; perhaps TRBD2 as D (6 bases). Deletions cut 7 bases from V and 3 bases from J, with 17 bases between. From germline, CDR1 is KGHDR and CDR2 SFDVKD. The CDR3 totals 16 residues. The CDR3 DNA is TGTGCCACCAGCCCCGGGGGAAAAGGAGACACCGGGGAGCTGTTTTTT. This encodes CATSPGGKGDTGELFF.

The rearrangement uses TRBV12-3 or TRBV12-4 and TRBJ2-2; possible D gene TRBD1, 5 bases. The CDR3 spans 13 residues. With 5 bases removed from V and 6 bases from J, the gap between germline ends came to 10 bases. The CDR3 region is CASSPDISGELFF. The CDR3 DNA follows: TGTGCCAGCAGTCCGGACATCTCCGGGGAGCTGTTTTTT.

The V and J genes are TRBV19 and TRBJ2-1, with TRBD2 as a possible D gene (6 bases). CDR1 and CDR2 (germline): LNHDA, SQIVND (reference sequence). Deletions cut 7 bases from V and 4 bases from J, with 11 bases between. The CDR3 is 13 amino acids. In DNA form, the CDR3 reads TGTGCCAGTACCGGGACTCTTTACAATGAGCAGTTCTTC. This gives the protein CASTGTLYNEQFF.

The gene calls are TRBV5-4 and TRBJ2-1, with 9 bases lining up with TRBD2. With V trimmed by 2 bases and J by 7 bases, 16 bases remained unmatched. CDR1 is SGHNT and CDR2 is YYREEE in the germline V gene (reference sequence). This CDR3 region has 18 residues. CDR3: CASSFGGGAGVSVNEQFF. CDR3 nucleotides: TGTGCCAGCAGCTTCGGCGGGGGGGCTGGGGTGTCGGTAAATGAGCAGTTCTTC. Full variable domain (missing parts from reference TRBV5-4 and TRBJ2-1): ETGVTQSPTHLIKTRGQQVTLRCSSQSGHNTVSWYQQALGQGPQFIFQYYREEENGRGNFPPRFSGLQFPNYSSELNVNALELDDSALYLCASSFGGGAGVSVNEQFFGPGTRLTVL.

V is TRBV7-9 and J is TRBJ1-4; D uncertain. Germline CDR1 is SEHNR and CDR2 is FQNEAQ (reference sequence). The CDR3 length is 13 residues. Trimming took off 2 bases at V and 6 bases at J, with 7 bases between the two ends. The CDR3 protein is CASSLTPDEKLFF. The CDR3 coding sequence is TGTGCCAGCAGCTTAACACCTGATGAAAAACTGTTTTTT.

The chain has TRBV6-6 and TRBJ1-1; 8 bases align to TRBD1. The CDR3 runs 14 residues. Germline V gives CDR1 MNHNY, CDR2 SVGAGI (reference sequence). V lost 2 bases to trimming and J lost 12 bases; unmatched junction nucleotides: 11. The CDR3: CASSYQGAQGDSFF. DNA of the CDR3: TGTGCCAGCAGTTACCAGGGGGCGCAGGGGGACTCTTTCTTT.

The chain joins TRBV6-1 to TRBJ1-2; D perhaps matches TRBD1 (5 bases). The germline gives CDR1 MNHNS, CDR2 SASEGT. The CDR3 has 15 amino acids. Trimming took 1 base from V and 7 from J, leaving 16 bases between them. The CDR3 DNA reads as TGTGCCAGCAGTGAAGGTGGTCGACAGTTGGTTGGCTACACCTTC. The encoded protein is CASSEGGRQLVGYTF.

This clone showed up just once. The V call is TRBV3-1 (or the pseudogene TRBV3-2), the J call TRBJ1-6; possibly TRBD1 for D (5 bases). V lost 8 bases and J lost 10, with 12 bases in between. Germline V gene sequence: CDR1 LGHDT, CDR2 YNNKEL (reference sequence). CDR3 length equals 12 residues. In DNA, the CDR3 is TGTGCCAGCCACGCGCAGGGATCACCCCTCCACTTT. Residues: CASHAQGSPLHF.

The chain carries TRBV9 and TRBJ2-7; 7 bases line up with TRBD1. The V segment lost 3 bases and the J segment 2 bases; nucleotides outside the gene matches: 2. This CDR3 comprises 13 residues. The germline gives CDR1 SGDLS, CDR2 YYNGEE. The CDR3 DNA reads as TGTGCCAGCAGCGCCCAGGGGGCCTACGAGCAGTACTTC. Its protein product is CASSAQGAYEQYF.

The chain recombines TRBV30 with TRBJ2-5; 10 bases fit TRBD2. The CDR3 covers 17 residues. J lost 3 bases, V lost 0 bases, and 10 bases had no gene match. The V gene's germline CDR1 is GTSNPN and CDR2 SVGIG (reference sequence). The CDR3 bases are TGTGCCTGGAGTGTATGGGCTAGCGGGGGCTTGGAAGAGACCCAGTACTTC. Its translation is CAWSVWASGGLEETQYF.

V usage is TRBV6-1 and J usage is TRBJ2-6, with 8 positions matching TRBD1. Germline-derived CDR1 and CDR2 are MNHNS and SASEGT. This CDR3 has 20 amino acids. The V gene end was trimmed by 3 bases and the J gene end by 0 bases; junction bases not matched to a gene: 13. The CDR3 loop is CASSEQGAKTYFSGANVLTF. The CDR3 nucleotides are TGTGCCAGCAGTGAGCAGGGGGCTAAGACCTACTTCTCTGGGGCCAACGTCCTGACTTTC.

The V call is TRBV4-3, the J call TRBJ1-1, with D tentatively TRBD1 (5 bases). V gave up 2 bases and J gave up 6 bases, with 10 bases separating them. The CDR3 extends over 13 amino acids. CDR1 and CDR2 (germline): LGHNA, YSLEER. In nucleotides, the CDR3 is TGCGCCAGCAGCCAAAAGGGGCACGCTGAAGCTTTCTTT. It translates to CASSQKGHAEAFF.

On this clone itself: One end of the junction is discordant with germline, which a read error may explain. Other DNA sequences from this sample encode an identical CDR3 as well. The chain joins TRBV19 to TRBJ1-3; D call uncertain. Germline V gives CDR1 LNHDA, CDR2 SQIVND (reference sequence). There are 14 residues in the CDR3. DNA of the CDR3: TGTGCTAGTAGCGACAATCTCTCTGGAAACACCATATATTTT. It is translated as CASSDNLSGNTIYF.

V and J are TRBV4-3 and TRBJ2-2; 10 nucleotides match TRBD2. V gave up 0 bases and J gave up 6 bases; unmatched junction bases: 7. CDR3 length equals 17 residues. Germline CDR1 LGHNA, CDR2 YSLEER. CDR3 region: CASSQDRQRGGPGELFF. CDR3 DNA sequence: TGCGCCAGCAGCCAAGATAGGCAGCGGGGGGGCCCCGGGGAGCTGTTTTTT.

In nucleotides, the CDR3 is TGTGCCAGCAGCCCCTTTCCGGGACAGGGTATTGGAGCTTTCTTT. It encodes CASSPFPGQGIGAFF. The chain employs TRBV14 and TRBJ1-1, with 9 nucleotides matching TRBD1. The germline CDR1 and CDR2 sequences are SGHDN and FVKESK. CDR3 length equals 15 residues. V lost 4 bases to trimming and J lost 10 bases; unmatched junction nucleotides: 13.

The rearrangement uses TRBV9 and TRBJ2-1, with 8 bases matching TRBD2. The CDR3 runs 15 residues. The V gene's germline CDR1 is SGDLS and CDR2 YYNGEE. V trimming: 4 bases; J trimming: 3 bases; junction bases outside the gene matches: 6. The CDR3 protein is CASSLAGGNYNEQFF. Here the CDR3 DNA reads TGTGCCAGCAGCCTCGCGGGGGGAAACTACAATGAGCAGTTCTTC.

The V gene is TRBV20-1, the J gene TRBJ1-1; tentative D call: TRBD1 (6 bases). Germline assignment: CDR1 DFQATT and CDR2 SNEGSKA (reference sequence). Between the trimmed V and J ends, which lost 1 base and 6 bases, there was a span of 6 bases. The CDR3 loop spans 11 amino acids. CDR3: CSARGTAEAFF. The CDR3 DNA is TGCAGTGCTAGAGGGACAGCTGAAGCTTTCTTT.

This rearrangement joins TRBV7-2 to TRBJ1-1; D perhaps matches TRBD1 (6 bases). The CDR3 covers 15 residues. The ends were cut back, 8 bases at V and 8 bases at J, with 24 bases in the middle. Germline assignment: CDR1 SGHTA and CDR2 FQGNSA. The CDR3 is CASGMKTGGSLEAFF. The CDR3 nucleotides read TGTGCCAGCGGGATGAAGACAGGTGGCTCCCTGGAAGCTTTCTTT.

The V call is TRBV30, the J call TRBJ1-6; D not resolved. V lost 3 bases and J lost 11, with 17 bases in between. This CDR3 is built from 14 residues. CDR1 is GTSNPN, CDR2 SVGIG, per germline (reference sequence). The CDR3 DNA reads TGTGCCTGGAGGACGGGAGAAGTGTACGCACCCCTCCACTTT. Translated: CAWRTGEVYAPLHF. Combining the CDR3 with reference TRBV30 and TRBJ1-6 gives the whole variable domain SQTIHQWPATLVQPVGSPLSLECTVEGTSNPNLYWYRQAAGRGLQLLFYSVGIGQISSEVPQNLSASRPQDRQFILSSKKLLLSDSGFYLCAWRTGEVYAPLHFGNGTRLTVT.